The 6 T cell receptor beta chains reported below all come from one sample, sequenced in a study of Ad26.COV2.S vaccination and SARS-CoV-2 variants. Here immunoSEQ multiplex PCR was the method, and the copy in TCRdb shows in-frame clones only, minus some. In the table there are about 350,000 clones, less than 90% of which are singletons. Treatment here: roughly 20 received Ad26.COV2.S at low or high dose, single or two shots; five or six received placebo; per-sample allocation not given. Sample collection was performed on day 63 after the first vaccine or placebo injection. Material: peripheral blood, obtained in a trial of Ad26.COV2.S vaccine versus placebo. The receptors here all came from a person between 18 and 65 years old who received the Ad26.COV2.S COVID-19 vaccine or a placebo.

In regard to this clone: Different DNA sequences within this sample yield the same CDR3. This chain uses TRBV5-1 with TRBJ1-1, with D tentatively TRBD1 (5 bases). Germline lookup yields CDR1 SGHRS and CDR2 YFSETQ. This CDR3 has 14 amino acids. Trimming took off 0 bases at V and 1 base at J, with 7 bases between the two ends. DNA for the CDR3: TGCGCCAGCAGCTTGGCAGGGAGGAACACTGAAGCTTTCTTT. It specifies CASSLAGRNTEAFF.

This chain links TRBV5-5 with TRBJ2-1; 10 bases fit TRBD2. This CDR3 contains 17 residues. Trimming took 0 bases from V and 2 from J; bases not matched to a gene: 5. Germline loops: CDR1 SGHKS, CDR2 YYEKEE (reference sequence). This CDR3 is CASSLGGLASPYNEQFF. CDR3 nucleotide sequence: TGTGCCAGCAGCTTGGGGGGACTAGCGTCCCCCTACAATGAGCAGTTCTTC.

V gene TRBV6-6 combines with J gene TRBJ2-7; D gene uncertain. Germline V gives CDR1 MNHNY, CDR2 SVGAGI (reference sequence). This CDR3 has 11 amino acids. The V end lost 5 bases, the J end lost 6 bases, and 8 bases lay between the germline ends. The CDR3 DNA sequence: TGTGCCAGCAGTGGGGTCGGCGAGCAGTACTTC. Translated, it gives CASSGVGEQYF.

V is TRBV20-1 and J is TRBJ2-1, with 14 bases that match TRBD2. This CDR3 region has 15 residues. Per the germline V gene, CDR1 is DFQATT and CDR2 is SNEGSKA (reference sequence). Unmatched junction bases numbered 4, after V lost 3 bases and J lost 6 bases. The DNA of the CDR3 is TGCAGTGCTAGTTCTGGACTAGCGGGGGGCAATGAGCAGTTCTTC. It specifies CSASSGLAGGNEQFF.

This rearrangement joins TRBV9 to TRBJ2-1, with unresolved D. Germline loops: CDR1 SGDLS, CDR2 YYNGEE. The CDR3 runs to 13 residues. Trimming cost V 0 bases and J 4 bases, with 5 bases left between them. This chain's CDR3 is CASSVATYNEQFF. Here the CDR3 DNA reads TGTGCCAGCAGCGTAGCTACATACAATGAGCAGTTCTTC.

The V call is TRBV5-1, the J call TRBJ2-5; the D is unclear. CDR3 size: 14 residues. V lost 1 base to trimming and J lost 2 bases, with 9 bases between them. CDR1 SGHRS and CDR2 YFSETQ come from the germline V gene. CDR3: CASSLHTLQETQYF. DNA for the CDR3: TGCGCCAGCAGCTTGCATACTTTGCAAGAGACCCAGTACTTC.